Listed here are 8 T cell receptor beta chains from one sample, sequenced in a study of response to subunit inactivated influenza vaccine. In TCRdb, the RT-PCR reads were re-called with MiXCR into one record per CDR3 protein. The repertoire holds hundreds of thousands of distinct CDR3 sequences, with about 7.6% as singletons. Specimen: PBMCs from blood, collected 23 months after vaccination. The receptors come from a man between 50 and 69 years old who received an inactivated influenza vaccine.

The rearrangement joins TRBV6-1 to TRBJ1-2, with D hard to call. Trimming took 5 bases from V and 0 from J, leaving 7 bases between them. This CDR3 spans 13 amino acids. Germline loops: CDR1 MNHNS, CDR2 SASEGT. The CDR3: CASSLGPNYGYTF. As DNA, the CDR3 is TGTGCCAGCAGTCTAGGACCTAACTATGGCTACACCTTC.

This clonotype was seen a handful of times. The rearrangement joins TRBV27 to TRBJ1-1, with D perhaps matching TRBD1 (5 bases). The germline V gene has CDR1 MNHEY and CDR2 SMNVEV (reference sequence). This CDR3 has 15 amino acids. Trimming removed 5 bases from V and 1 base from J, with 14 bases in between. The CDR3 DNA sequence: TGTGCCAGCAGTCCGAGGGACGGACGGAACACTGAAGCTTTCTTT. This codes for CASSPRDGRNTEAFF.

This clonotype was seen repeatedly, ten times or more. The CDR3 here is CASSKGQVNTEAFF. For the CDR3, the DNA is TGCGCCAGCAGCAAGGGACAGGTGAACACTGAAGCTTTCTTT. The chain carries TRBV5-1 and TRBJ1-1; 8 positions match TRBD1. Germline values: CDR1 SGHRS, CDR2 YFSETQ. V lost 4 bases and J lost 0; bases outside the gene matches: 2. CDR3 length: 14 amino acids.

Comment on this clonotype: The conserved closing phenylalanine or tryptophan is absent in this CDR3, likely reflecting a read error. The chain joins TRBV4-2 to TRBJ2-5; the D gene is possibly TRBD2 (6 bases). Trimming cost V 1 base and J 6 bases, with 9 bases left between them. Per germline, CDR1 LGHNA and CDR2 YNFKEQ. The CDR3 extends over 13 amino acids. CDR3 coding DNA: TGTGCCAGCAGCCAAGCGGAGGGGAAGACCCAGTACCTC. Protein: CASSQAEGKTQYL.

This clonotype was picked up a small number of times. V gene TRBV20-1 combines with J gene TRBJ2-1; TRBD1 agrees at 11 bases. The CDR3 is 12 residues long. Germline V gene data show CDR1 as DFQATT and CDR2 as SNEGSKA (reference sequence). Unmatched junction bases numbered 2, after V lost 7 bases and J lost 6 bases. The CDR3 DNA follows: TGCAGTGGTGGGACAGGGGGCAATGAGCAGTTCTTC. Translated, it gives CSGGTGGNEQFF.

This clonotype was counted only a few times. The genes are TRBV5-1 and TRBJ2-3; D possibly corresponds to TRBD2 (6 bases). The CDR3 sequence is 13 residues long. With 8 bases removed from V and 4 bases from J, the gap between germline ends came to 14 bases. The germline gives CDR1 SGHRS, CDR2 YFSETQ. Here the CDR3 reads CASTSIGADTQYF. The CDR3 region has the DNA TGCGCCAGTACTAGCATAGGAGCAGATACGCAGTATTTT.

The genes are TRBV19 and TRBJ2-1, with TRBD2 identical over 12 bases. The CDR3 covers 15 residues. Germline V CDR1 and CDR2: LNHDA, SQIVND (reference sequence). The V segment lost 6 bases and the J segment 8 bases; nucleotides outside the gene matches: 8. For the CDR3, the DNA is TGTGCCAGTAGCTCCCTAGGGACTAGCGGGTATGAGCAGTTCTTC. Its protein product is CASSSLGTSGYEQFF.

This clonotype has a count of ten or more. This chain connects TRBV12-3 or TRBV12-4 to TRBJ2-4, with D uncertain. The CDR3 has 13 residues. The ends were cut back, 3 bases at V and 0 bases at J, with 3 bases in the middle. CDR3 sequence (DNA): TGTGCCAGCAGTTTTCCAGCCAAAAACATTCAGTACTTC. As protein: CASSFPAKNIQYF.